This TCR beta chain is from a study of response to subunit inactivated influenza vaccine. TCRdb used MiXCR to reprocess the RT-PCR reads, holding one entry per CDR3 protein. The profile covers more than 550,000 distinct CDR3 sequences, with 11% appearing a single time and more than 9.5% taken by the ten largest. The CDR3 contains 16 residues. Per the germline V gene, CDR1 is DFQATT and CDR2 is SNEGSKA (reference sequence). The V and J ends lost 5 bases and 1 base, in that order; junction bases with no gene match: 11. The sample also formed part of further work on T cells expressing NK-cell markers. That study reports: Beta-chain TCR cDNA was generated via 5'RACE template switching with UMIs. The study did not resolve the HCMV specificity of expanded NKG2C+ T cell clones.

This TCR derives from a man between 45 and 60 years old who received an inactivated influenza vaccine. Sequencing was performed on PBMCs from blood, taken on the day of vaccination. The rearrangement links TRBV20-1 to TRBJ1-5, with 7 nucleotides matching TRBD1. The DNA for the CDR3 is TGCAGTGCTGGTACGTACAGGGGTATAAGCAATCAGCCCCAGCATTTT. It codes for CSAGTYRGISNQPQHF.